This TCR beta chain is drawn from a study of molecular identifiers for immune sequencing clone quantification. On the study more broadly: In replicates, the authors split RNA from about 20,000 or 100,000 naive CD8 cells five ways and sequenced four. Study observations and caveats: Clones exceeding 20 RNA copies carried over 98% of effector molecules but under 1% of naive-cell molecules.

This clonotype was picked up many times. What it binds is not known. V was pared by 3 bases and J by 4 bases, with 14 bases between. This CDR3 is 15 amino acids long. Germline assignment: CDR1 MGHRA and CDR2 YSYEKL. One entry per CDR3 protein, called by TCRdb with MiXCR from the PCR reads. The repertoire holds about 100,000 distinct CDR3 sequences, with over 30% as singletons. This TCR was recovered from a human donor in good health. Some libraries in this study had Jurkat cell RNA spiked in. The sample taken for sequencing was naive CD8+ T cells from blood, with Jurkat cell RNA spiked in. The sample's subset: FACS-sorted CD8+CD4-CCR7+CD45RA+ naive T cells. The chain uses TRBV4-1 and TRBJ2-3; a weak D match, TRBD1 (6 bases). CDR3 nucleotide sequence: TGCGCCAGCAGCCAGCAACAGGGTTTAGCAGATACGCAGTATTTT. Protein product: CASSQQQGLADTQYF.